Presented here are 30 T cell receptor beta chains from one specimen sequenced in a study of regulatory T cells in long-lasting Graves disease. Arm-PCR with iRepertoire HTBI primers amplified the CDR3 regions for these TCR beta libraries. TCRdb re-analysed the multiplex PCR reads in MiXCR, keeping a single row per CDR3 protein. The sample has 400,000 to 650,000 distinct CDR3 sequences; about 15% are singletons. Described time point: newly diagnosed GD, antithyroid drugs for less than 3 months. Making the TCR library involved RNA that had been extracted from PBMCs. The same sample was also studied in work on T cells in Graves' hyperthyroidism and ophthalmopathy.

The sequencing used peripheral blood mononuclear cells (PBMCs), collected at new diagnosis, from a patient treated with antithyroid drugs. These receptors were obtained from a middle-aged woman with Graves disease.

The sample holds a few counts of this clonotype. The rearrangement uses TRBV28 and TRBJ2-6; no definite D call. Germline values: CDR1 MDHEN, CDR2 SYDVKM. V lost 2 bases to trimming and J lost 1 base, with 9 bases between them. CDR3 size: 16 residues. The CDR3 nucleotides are TGTGCCAGCAGTTTAAATCCCTGGTCTGGGGCCAACGTCCTGACTTTC. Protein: CASSLNPWSGANVLTF.

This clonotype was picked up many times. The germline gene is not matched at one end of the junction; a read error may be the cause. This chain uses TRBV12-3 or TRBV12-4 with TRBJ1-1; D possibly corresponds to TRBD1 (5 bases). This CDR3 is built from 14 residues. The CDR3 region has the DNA TGTGCCAGCAGCTTAGCAGGGAAGAACACTGAAGCTTTCTTT. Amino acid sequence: CASSLAGKNTEAFF.

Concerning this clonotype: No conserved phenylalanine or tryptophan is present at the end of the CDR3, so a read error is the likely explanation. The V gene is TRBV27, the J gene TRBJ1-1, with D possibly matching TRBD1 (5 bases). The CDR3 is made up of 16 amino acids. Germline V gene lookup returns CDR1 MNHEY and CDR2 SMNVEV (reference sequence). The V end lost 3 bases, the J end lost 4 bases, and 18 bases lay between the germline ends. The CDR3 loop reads CASSLPPGGLGTEAFY. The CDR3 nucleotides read TGTGCCAGCAGTTTGCCTCCTGGGGGATTGGGCACTGAAGCTTTCTAT.

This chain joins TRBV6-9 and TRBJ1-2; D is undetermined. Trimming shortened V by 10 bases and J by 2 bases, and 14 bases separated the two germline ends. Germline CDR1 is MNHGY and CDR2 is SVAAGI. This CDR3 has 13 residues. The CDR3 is CATVFRSNYGYTF. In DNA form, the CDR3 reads TGTGCCACAGTTTTTCGTTCAAACTATGGCTACACCTTC.

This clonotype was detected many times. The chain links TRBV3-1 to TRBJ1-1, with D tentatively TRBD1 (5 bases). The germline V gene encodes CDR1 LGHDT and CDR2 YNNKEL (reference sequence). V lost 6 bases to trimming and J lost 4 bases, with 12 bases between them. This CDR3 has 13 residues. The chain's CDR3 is CASSQKRGTEAFF. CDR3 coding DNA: TGTGCCAGCAGTCAAAAAAGGGGCACTGAAGCTTTCTTT. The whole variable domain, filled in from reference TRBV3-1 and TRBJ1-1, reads DTAVSQTPKYLVTQMGNDKSIKCEQNLGHDTMYWYKQDSKKFLKIMFSYNNKELIINETVPNRFSPKSPDKAHLNLHINSLELGDSAVYFCASSQKRGTEAFFGQGTRLTVV.

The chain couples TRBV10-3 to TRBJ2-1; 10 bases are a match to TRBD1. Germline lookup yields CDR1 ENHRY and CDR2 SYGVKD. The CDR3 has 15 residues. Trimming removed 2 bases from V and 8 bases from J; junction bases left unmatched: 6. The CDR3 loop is CAISEGTGVADEQFF. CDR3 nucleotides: TGTGCCATCAGTGAGGGGACAGGGGTTGCGGATGAGCAGTTCTTC.

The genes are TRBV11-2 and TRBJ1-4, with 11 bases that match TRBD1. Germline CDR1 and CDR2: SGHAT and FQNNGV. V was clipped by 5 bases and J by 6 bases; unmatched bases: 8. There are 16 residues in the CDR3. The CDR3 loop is CASSRLRTGGDEKLFF. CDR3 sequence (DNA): TGTGCCAGCAGCCGACTAAGGACAGGGGGCGATGAAAAACTGTTTTTT.

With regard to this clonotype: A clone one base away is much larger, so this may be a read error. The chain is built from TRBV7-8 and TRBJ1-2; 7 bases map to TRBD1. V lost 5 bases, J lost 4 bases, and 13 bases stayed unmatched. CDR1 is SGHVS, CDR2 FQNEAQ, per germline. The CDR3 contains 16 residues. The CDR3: CASSPVEQGGVYGYTF. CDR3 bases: TGTGCCAGCAGCCCCGTTGAGCAGGGGGGGGTCTATGGCTACACCTTC.

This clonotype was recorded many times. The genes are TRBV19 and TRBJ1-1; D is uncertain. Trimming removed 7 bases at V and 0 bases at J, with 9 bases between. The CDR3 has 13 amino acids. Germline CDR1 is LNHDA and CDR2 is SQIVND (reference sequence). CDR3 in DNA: TGTGCCAGTACCAATACAGTGAACACTGAAGCTTTCTTT. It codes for CASTNTVNTEAFF.

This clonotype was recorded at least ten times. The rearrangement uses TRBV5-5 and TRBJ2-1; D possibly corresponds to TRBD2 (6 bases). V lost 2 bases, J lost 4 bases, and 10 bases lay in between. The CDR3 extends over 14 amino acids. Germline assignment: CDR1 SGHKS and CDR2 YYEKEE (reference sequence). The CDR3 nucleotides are TGTGCCAGCAGCTTCCCCGGGGGATACAATGAGCAGTTCTTC. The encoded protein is CASSFPGGYNEQFF.

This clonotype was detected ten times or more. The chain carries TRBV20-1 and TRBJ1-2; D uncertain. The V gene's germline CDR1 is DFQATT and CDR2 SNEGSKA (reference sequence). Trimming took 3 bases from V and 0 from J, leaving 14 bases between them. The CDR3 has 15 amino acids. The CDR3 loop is CSASPLSTTNYGYTF. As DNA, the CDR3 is TGCAGTGCTAGCCCCCTGTCTACAACTAACTATGGCTACACCTTC.

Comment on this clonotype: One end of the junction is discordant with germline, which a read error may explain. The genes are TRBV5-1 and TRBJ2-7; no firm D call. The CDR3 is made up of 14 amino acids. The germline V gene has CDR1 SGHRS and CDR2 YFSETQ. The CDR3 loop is CASSVGPTGNEQYF. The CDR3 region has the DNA TGTGCCAGCAGCGTAGGGCCCACTGGGAACGAGCAGTACTTC.

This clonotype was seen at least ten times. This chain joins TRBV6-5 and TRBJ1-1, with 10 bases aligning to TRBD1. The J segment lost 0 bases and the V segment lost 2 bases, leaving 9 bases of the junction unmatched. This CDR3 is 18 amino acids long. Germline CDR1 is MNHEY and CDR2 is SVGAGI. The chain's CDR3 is CASSYRDRGMGMNTEAFF. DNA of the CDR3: TGTGCCAGCAGTTACCGGGACAGGGGAATGGGTATGAACACTGAAGCTTTCTTT.

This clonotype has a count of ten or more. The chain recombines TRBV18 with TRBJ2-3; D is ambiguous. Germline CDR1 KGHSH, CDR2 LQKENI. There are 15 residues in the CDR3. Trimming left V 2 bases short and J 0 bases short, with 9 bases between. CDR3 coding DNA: TGTGCCAGCTCACCAGTCGCGGCTAGCACAGATACGCAGTATTTT. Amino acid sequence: CASSPVAASTDTQYF.

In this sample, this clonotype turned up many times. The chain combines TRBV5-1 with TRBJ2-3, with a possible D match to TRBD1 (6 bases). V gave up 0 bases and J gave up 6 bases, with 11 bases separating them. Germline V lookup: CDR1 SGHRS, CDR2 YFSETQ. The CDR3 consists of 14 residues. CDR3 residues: CASSLEGQGDTQYF. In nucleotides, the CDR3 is TGCGCCAGCAGCTTGGAGGGGCAGGGGGATACGCAGTATTTT.

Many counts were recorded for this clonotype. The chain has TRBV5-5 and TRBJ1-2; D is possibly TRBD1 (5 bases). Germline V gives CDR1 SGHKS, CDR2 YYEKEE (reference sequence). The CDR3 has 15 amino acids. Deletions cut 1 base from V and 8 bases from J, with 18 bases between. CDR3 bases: TGTGCCAGCAGCTTGTTGGGGCAGGCGGTTGACGGCTACACCTTC. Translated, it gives CASSLLGQAVDGYTF.

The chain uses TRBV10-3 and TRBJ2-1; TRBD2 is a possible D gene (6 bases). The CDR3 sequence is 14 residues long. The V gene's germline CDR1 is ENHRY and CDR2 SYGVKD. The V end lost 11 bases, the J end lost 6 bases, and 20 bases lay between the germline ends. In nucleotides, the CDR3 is TGTGCCGCCTTAGGGGATAAGGAGGGCAATGAGCAGTTCTTC. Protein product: CAALGDKEGNEQFF.

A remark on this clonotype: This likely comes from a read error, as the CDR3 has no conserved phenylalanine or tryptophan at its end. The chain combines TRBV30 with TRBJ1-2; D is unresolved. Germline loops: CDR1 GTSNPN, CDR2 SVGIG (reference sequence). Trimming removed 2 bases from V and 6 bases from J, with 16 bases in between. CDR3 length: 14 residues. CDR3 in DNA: TGTGCCTGGAGTACCGGTGTGGGAGGGAATGGCTACACCCTC. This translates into CAWSTGVGGNGYTL.

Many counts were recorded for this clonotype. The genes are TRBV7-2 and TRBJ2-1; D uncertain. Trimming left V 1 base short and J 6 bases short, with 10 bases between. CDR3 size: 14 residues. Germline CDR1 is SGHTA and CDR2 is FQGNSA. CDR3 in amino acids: CASSLVLVTNEQFF. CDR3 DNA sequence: TGTGCCAGCAGCTTAGTCCTGGTTACCAATGAGCAGTTCTTC.

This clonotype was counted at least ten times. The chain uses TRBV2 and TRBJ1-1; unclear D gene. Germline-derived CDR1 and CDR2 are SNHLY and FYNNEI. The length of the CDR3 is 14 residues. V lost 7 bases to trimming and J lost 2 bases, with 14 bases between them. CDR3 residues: CASMRLGPNTEAFF. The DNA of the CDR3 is TGTGCCAGCATGAGGCTTGGGCCTAACACTGAAGCTTTCTTT. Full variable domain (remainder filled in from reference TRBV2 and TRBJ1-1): EPEVTQTPSHQVTQMGQEVILRCVPISNHLYFYWYRQILGQKVEFLVSFYNNEISEKSEIFDDQFSVERPDGSNFTLKIRSTKLEDSAMYFCASMRLGPNTEAFFGQGTRLTVV.

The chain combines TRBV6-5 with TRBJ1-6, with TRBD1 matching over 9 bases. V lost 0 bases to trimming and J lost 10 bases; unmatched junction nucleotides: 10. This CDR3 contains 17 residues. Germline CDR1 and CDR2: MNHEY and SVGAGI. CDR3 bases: TGTGCCAGCAGTTACTCGGCACCGGGACAGGGATACTCACCCCTCCACTTT. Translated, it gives CASSYSAPGQGYSPLHF.

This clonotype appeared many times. The CDR3 DNA follows: TGTGCCAGCAGCTTAAGGTCGGCCTCATTTATCAATGAGCAGTTCTTC. This gives the protein CASSLRSASFINEQFF. This sequence joins TRBV13 and TRBJ2-5; D is unclear. TRBJ2-1 explains the end of the DNA better; the J call may be wrong. The CDR3 is made up of 16 amino acids. Germline assignment: CDR1 PRHDT and CDR2 FYEKMQ (reference sequence).

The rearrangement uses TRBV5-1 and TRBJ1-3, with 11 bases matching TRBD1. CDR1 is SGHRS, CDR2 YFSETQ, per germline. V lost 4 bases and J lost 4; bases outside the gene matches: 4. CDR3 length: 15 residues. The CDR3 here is CASSVDRGRGNTIYF. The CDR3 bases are TGCGCCAGCAGCGTGGACAGGGGGCGAGGAAACACCATATATTTT. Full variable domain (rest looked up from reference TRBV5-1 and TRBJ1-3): KAGVTQTPRYLIKTRGQQVTLSCSPISGHRSVSWYQQTPGQGLQFLFEYFSETQRNKGNFPGRFSGRQFSNSRSEMNVSTLELGDSALYLCASSVDRGRGNTIYFGEGSWLTVV.

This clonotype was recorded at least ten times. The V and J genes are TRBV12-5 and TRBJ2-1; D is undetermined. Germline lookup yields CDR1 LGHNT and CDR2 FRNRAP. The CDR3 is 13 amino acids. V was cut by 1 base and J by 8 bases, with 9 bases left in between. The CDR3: CASGLGSWDEQFF. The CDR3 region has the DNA TGTGCTAGTGGTTTGGGTAGCTGGGATGAGCAGTTCTTC.

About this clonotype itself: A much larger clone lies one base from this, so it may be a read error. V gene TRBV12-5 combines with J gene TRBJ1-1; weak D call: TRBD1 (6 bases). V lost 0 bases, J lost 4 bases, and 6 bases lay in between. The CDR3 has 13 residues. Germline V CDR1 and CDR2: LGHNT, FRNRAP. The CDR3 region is CASGLVGGTEAFF. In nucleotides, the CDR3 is TGTGCTAGTGGTTTGGTAGGGGGCACTGAAGCTTTCTTT.

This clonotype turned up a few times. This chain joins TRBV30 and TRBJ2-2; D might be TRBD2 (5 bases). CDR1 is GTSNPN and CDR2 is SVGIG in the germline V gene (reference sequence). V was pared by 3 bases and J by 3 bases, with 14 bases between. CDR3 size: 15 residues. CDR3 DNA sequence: TGTGCCTGGAGCCATGGGAGCGCCCACACCGGGGAGCTGTTTTTT. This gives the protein CAWSHGSAHTGELFF.

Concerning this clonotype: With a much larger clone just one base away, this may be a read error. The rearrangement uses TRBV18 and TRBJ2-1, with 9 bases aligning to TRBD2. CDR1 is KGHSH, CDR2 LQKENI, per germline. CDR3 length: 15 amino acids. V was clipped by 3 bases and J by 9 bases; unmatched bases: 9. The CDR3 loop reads CASSPRSGGSSEQFF. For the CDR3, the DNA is TGTGCCAGCTCACCTCGTAGCGGGGGTAGTAGTGAGCAGTTCTTC.

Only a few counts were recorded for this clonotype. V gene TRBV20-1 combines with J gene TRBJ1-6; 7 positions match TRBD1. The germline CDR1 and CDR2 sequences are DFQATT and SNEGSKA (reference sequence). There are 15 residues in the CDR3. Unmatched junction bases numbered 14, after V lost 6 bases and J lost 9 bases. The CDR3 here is CSARGAPGGSSPLHF. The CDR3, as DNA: TGCAGTGCCAGGGGAGCGCCAGGGGGAAGTTCACCCCTCCACTTT.

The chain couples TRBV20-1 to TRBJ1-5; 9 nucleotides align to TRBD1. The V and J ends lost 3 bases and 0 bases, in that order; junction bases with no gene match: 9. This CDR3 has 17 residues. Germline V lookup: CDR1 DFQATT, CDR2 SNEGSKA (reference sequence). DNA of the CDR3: TGCAGTGCTAGGGGGGACAGGGCGTCGGATAGCAATCAGCCCCAGCATTTT. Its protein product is CSARGDRASDSNQPQHF.

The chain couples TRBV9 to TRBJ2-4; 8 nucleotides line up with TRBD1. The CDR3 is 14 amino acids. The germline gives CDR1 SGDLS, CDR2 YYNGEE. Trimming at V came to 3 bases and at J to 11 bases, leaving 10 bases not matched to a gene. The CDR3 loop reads CASSAEDRVGVQYF. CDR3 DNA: TGTGCCAGCAGCGCTGAGGACAGGGTCGGGGTTCAGTACTTC.